The T cell receptor (beta chain) described here comes from a study of CD8+ T cells in alopecia areata. This clone was picked up a small number of times. The sequencing template was cDNA reverse transcribed from extracted RNA. Measured with immunoSEQ multiplex PCR; TCRdb has only the in-frame clones, and not every one. The data hold 69,000 or so clones, with roughly 60% observed a single time. The germline gives CDR1 MNHEY, CDR2 SMNVEV (reference sequence). Trimming cost V 6 bases and J 4 bases, with 12 bases left between them. The CDR3 consists of 13 residues. This material consisted of CD8+ T cells sorted from blood, taken at week 0. This chain connects TRBV27 to TRBJ1-2; D is uncertain. The sequence was obtained from a human donor with alopecia areata. Written as DNA, the CDR3 is TGTGCCAGCAGCCTCGACCGGGGCTATGGCTACACCTTC. It encodes CASSLDRGYGYTF.